The source of this T cell receptor (beta chain) is a study of blood T cell repertoires in COVID-19. Only one count was recorded for this clone. Libraries were prepared by immunoSEQ multiplex PCR; TCRdb keeps only in-frame clonotypes and omits some of them. Among more than 150,000 clones listed, around nine tenths were seen once. CDR3 length: 14 amino acids. V dropped 5 bases and J dropped 7; count of bases not matched to a gene: 10. Germline lookup yields CDR1 LGHNA and CDR2 YNFKEQ. The sequenced material came from peripheral blood. The TCR originated in a man aged 35 to 55 with acute or convalescent COVID-19. This sequence joins TRBV4-2 and TRBJ2-7; 8 bases match TRBD1. The CDR3: CASSTVAGGREQYF. In DNA, the CDR3 is TGTGCCAGCAGCACAGTGGCAGGGGGCCGGGAGCAGTACTTC.